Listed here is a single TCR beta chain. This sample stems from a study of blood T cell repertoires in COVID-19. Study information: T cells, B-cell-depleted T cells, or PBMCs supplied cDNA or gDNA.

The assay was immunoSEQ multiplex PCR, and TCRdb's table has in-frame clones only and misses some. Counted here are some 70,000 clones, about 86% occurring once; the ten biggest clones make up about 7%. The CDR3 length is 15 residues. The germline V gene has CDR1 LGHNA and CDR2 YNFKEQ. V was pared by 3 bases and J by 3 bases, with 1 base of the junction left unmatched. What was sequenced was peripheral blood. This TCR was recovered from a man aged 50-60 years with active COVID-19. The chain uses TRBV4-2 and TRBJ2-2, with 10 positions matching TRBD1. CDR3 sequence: CASSQDRGDTGELFF. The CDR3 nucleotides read TGTGCCAGCAGCCAGGACAGGGGGGACACCGGGGAGCTGTTTTTT.